This T cell receptor (beta chain) was observed in a study of control samples from healthy donors and cancer patients. This table comes from immunoSEQ multiplex PCR, and its TCRdb copy is limited to in-frame clones, with some not included. Among more than 95,000 clones listed, around 88% were seen once. The V and J ends lost 4 bases and 5 bases respectively, with 15 bases between them. Germline V gene sequence: CDR1 LNHDA, CDR2 SQIVND (reference sequence). CDR3 size: 15 residues. This TCR was recovered from a man aged 55 to 69 with lung cancer. The sample comprised PBMCs. The V and J genes are TRBV19 and TRBJ1-5; D not resolved. In DNA form, the CDR3 reads TGTGCCAGTAGTACCGGGCCCCAGAGGGATCAGCCCCAGCATTTT. It encodes CASSTGPQRDQPQHF. Filled out from reference TRBV19 and TRBJ1-5, the complete variable domain reads DGGITQSPKYLFRKEGQNVTLSCEQNLNHDAMYWYRQDPGQGLRLIYYSQIVNDFQKGDIAEGYSVSREKKESFPLTVTSAQKNPTAFYLCASSTGPQRDQPQHFGDGTRLSIL.